This is a list of T cell receptor beta chains from one sample in a study of blood T cell repertoires in COVID-19. Here immunoSEQ multiplex PCR was the method, and the copy in TCRdb shows in-frame clones only, minus some. The sample holds over 110,000 clones, 84% seen once. The sample comprised PBMCs or T cells enriched from blood (not recorded which). The receptor set was obtained from a man aged 50-60 years in a cohort exposed to, infected with or recovered from COVID-19 (not recorded which). Both conserved end residues are part of each CDR3. Each record gives: CDR3 protein, V gene, D gene. A D gene is named only where the DNA matches it firmly.

cdr3_aa: CASSSGLAVVYEQYF; v_call: TRBV13; d_call: TRBD2
cdr3_aa: CASSQRGGGYTF; v_call: TRBV6-5; d_call: -
cdr3_aa: CASSMGAGGSYEQYF; v_call: TRBV19; d_call: TRBD2
cdr3_aa: CASSPSGSQYIQYF; v_call: TRBV7-9; d_call: TRBD2
cdr3_aa: CASSLQGEGELFF; v_call: TRBV6-5; d_call: TRBD1
cdr3_aa: CASSPQEGHGYTF; v_call: TRBV7-9; d_call: -
cdr3_aa: CASSWGTINEQFF; v_call: TRBV19; d_call: TRBD2
cdr3_aa: CASSSDLGQEGSPLHF; v_call: TRBV7-6; d_call: TRBD1
cdr3_aa: CASSLGGAEQYF; v_call: TRBV5-1; d_call: -
cdr3_aa: CATSDSGEAPQHF; v_call: TRBV24-1; d_call: -
cdr3_aa: CASSVGTPNEQFF; v_call: TRBV9; d_call: -
cdr3_aa: CASGTGNTGELFF; v_call: TRBV11-3; d_call: TRBD1
cdr3_aa: CASARQGFEPQHF; v_call: TRBV12-5; d_call: TRBD1
cdr3_aa: CASTLPGLAGRTDTQYF; v_call: TRBV7-6; d_call: TRBD2
cdr3_aa: CASSESSGGPANTGELFF; v_call: TRBV18; d_call: TRBD2
cdr3_aa: CASTPGLAGGSYNEQFF; v_call: TRBV11-2; d_call: TRBD2
cdr3_aa: CASNQGGASPLHF; v_call: TRBV5-6; d_call: -
cdr3_aa: CASSWGQGNAGELFF; v_call: TRBV7-9; d_call: TRBD1